The TCR beta chain under discussion was sequenced for a study of blood T cell repertoires in COVID-19. Study background: T cells, B-cell-depleted T cells, or PBMCs supplied cDNA or gDNA.

Original processing methods: For nucleated cells, counts were estimated from reference gene primer amplification. Some clones are missing from TCRdb's copy, which holds only in-frame ones; the method was immunoSEQ multiplex PCR. V and J calls and clone size are as listed in that table; D and trimming were resolved from the DNA. This sample carries some 70,000 clones, around 86% of them seen once, and the ten largest clones take 1.4%. The CDR3 length is 16 residues. The germline gives CDR1 KGHDR, CDR2 SFDVKD. V was trimmed by 4 bases and J by 9 bases, leaving 20 bases between them. The chain combines TRBV24-1 with TRBJ2-2; a weak D match, TRBD2 (6 bases). The sequencing input was peripheral blood. The TCR sequence derives from a woman aged 55-70 years with acute or convalescent COVID-19. The CDR3 protein is CATSEPSPTSSRELFF. The DNA of the CDR3 is TGTGCCACCAGTGAACCTTCCCCGACTAGTTCCCGGGAGCTGTTTTTT.